The present entry profiles one T cell receptor (beta chain) with its context. This clonotype appeared a few times. Its antigen is unknown. Base qualities are not at hand, and no much larger clone is one base apart. In the ophthalmopathy patients, disease was moderately to severely active, with a Clinical Activity Score of 3 or more, a NOSPECS grade of 4 or more, and a duration of less than 3 months. Patients with uncontrolled infections, other autoimmune diseases, pregnancy or lactation were excluded. Diagnoses were based on clinical symptoms, serum thyroxine and TRAb, thyroid ultrasound and orbital computed tomography. PBMCs were isolated from approximately 10 ml of fresh peripheral blood by Ficoll-Paque density gradient centrifugation. Total RNA was extracted with Trizol reagent, and quality was checked on an Agilent 2100 Bioanalyzer. The data were taken from a study of T cells in Graves' hyperthyroidism and ophthalmopathy (dated by TCRdb to about 2019). Study-wide context: Peripheral blood was collected at initial diagnosis, before any treatment. TCR V-J signatures able to tell the groups apart were searched for in a discovery cohort of 100 patients, of whom under 45 had Graves' ophthalmopathy and roughly 57 had stable Graves' hyperthyroidism. Prospective prediction of ophthalmopathy was tested in an independent validation cohort of under 20 hyperthyroidism patients and approximately 17 patients who later progressed to ophthalmopathy. For training and testing, the 100 or so patients in the discovery cohort were randomly divided in a 7:3 ratio. Thyroid tissue and blood T-cell repertoires from about six Graves' hyperthyroidism patients were also compared in the study. Once sampling was done, hyperthyroidism patients were given methimazole at a starting dose of 30 mg daily, whereas ophthalmopathy patients were given high-dose intravenous methylprednisolone. According to the paper, TCR Vbeta CDR3 sequencing was carried out on over 130 peripheral blood samples, which came from fewer than 50 ophthalmopathy, 80 or so hyperthyroidism and roughly 17 progressor patients.

The TCR beta CDR3 regions were amplified from RNA transcripts. For the first round of RT-PCR on the TCR CDR3, the HTBI primer set was used together with the Qiagen OneStep RT-PCR kit. The libraries were constructed in a second round of multiplex PCR and then size-selected and purified. Sequencing of the libraries was done on an Illumina HiSeq2000 using paired-end 100 bp reads. On the study's bioinformatics: SOAPnuke was used to process the raw data, with reads discarded if the reads contained adapters or uncalled bases, had a mean Phred below 15, or lacked an exact constant-primer or identifier match. COPE v1.2.5 was used to merge the high-quality paired reads, and each unique nucleotide sequence was defined as a clonotype. MiTCR v1.1 was used to align clonotypes to the IMGT TRBV, TRBD and TRBJ reference segments. Analysis was restricted to V-J combinations with a frequency above 0.0001, which covered about 99% of repertoires. The TCS score was defined as F50 (clonal expansion) divided by E x V (chaos), with BLOSUM62-based TCRdist calculated between CDR3 peptides within each V-J. Welch's t-statistics and random forest reduced around 520 V-J features to about 12, which were used in a naive Bayes classifier (R e1071). The public reads were reprocessed in TCRdb via fastp at Q25 and MiXCR, keeping in-frame beta chains. One record per CDR3 amino acid sequence lists the most common genes and DNA. These V and J calls rely on TCRdb rather than the paper's analysis. A total of some 500,000 distinct CDR3 sequences appear in this sample, roughly 15% of them only once. 29% of the sample is held by the ten biggest clonotypes.

V is pared back by 9 bases and J by 6 bases, with 8 bases lying between the germline termini. The CDR1 and CDR2 encoded by the germline V gene are KGHDR and SFDVKD. CDR3 length: 11 amino acids, cysteine to phenylalanine. Only CDR3 DNA remains: 33 bases, in frame from the first base. Summary of the overall study and its limitations: Blood samples also contained most of the expanded thyroid clonotypes (frequency above 0.001), which suggests that blood repertoires may reflect thyroid immune responses. Sample size was not statistically predetermined, and blinding of investigators to group allocation was not performed. In validation, the model predicted progression to ophthalmopathy a median of roughly 6.2 months before onset, with over 55% sensitivity and roughly 72% specificity. A model built on a 13 V-J signature distinguished ophthalmopathy from stable hyperthyroidism, reaching 87.88% sensitivity and under 84% specificity in cross-validation and 80%/75% in testing.

The rearrangement joined TRBV24-1 to TRBJ2-1; the D gene is possibly TRBD1 or TRBD2, each agreeing over 5 bases. This clonotype was obtained from a woman aged 25 to 45 with Graves' ophthalmopathy. Sequencing input: blood. The DNA reads TGTGCCACCGGGACCCCCAATGAGCAGTTCTTC. This encodes CATGTPNEQFF.